The 19 T cell receptor beta chains below come from one sample, sequenced in a study of patients and donors after allogeneic stem cell transplantation. TCRdb re-derived calls from the RT-PCR reads in MiXCR, one entry per CDR3 protein. This sample has over 65,000 distinct CDR3 sequences; 26% occur once, and the top ten carry more than 25%. The source material was blood, either unsorted or a sorted T cell fraction (not recorded which). These receptors came from a human donor who was either an allogeneic HSCT recipient or a stem cell or donor lymphocyte infusion donor (not recorded which). It is not recorded whose cells these are; they may come from a transplant donor.

This clonotype showed up many times. The chain couples TRBV5-1 to TRBJ1-5, with TRBD1 as a possible D gene (6 bases). CDR1 and CDR2 (germline): SGHRS, YFSETQ. Trimming removed 5 bases at V and 4 bases at J, with 10 bases between. The CDR3 contains 13 residues. Written as DNA, the CDR3 is TGCGCCAGCAGTGGGGGGCCAAATCAGCCCCAGCATTTT. It specifies CASSGGPNQPQHF. Filled out from reference TRBV5-1 and TRBJ1-5, the complete variable domain reads KAGVTQTPRYLIKTRGQQVTLSCSPISGHRSVSWYQQTPGQGLQFLFEYFSETQRNKGNFPGRFSGRQFSNSRSEMNVSTLELGDSALYLCASSGGPNQPQHFGDGTRLSIL.

J is TRBJ2-3 and V is TRBV7-9; D is possibly TRBD1 (5 bases). The CDR3 sequence is 14 residues long. V was clipped by 3 bases and J by 6 bases, with 13 bases between them. CDR1 is SEHNR, CDR2 FQNEAQ, per germline (reference sequence). The CDR3 DNA is TGTGCCAGCAGCTTGGACACCCTAAGGGATACGCAGTATTTT. It encodes CASSLDTLRDTQYF.

This chain uses TRBV5-1 with TRBJ2-1; D may be TRBD1 or TRBD2 (6 bases each). The CDR3 sequence is 14 residues long. The germline CDR1 and CDR2 sequences are SGHRS and YFSETQ. V lost 6 bases and J 4 bases, leaving 14 bases between the germline ends. In DNA, the CDR3 is TGCGCCAGCACGGAGGGGGAACCTTACAATGAGCAGTTCTTC. The encoded protein is CASTEGEPYNEQFF.

V gene TRBV2 combines with J gene TRBJ2-2; D unclear. The CDR3 extends over 14 amino acids. Per germline, CDR1 SNHLY and CDR2 FYNNEI. Trimming removed 7 bases at V and 0 bases at J, with 9 bases between. The CDR3 loop reads CASTGPPNTGELFF. Written as DNA, the CDR3 is TGTGCCAGCACAGGCCCCCCGAACACCGGGGAGCTGTTTTTT.

This clonotype showed up just once. The rearrangement uses TRBV7-7 and TRBJ1-4, with D hard to call. The ends were cut back, 5 bases at V and 6 bases at J, with 19 bases in the middle. The CDR3 runs to 16 residues. The germline V gene encodes CDR1 SSHAT and CDR2 FNYEAQ (reference sequence). CDR3 region: CASSPKPGLAYEKLFF. CDR3 DNA: TGTGCCAGCAGCCCGAAGCCGGGCCTCGCTTATGAAAAACTGTTTTTT. The whole variable domain, remainder taken from reference TRBV7-7 and TRBJ1-4, is GAGVSQSPRYKVTKRGQDVTLRCDPISSHATLYWYQQALGQGPEFLTYFNYEAQPDKSGLPSDRFSAERPEGSISTLTIQRTEQRDSAMYRCASSPKPGLAYEKLFFGSGTQLSVL.

This chain links TRBV7-3 with TRBJ1-1; TRBD1 might be the D (5 bases). Between the trimmed V and J ends, which lost 1 base and 2 bases, there was a span of 11 bases. This CDR3 has 15 amino acids. Germline loops: CDR1 SGHTA, CDR2 FQGTGA. The CDR3 spells CASSLIRQGNTEAFF. DNA for the CDR3: TGTGCCAGCAGCTTAATCAGGCAGGGAAACACTGAAGCTTTCTTT. Looking up the rest from reference TRBV7-3 and TRBJ1-1 gives the full variable domain: GAGVSQTPSNKVTEKGKYVELRCDPISGHTALYWYRQSLGQGPEFLIYFQGTGAADDSGLPNDRFFAVRPEGSVSTLKIQRTERGDSAVYLCASSLIRQGNTEAFFGQGTRLTVV.

At least ten counts were recorded for this clonotype. This sequence joins TRBV7-2 and TRBJ1-1; no clear D. Per the germline V gene, CDR1 is SGHTA and CDR2 is FQGNSA. The CDR3 totals 15 residues. V was shortened by 2 bases and J by 1 base, with 11 bases between the two germline ends. The CDR3 DNA sequence: TGTGCCAGCAGCTTATTGGGAGTGGGGAACACTGAAGCTTTCTTT. This codes for CASSLLGVGNTEAFF. The full variable domain, with the rest looked up from reference TRBV7-2 and TRBJ1-1, is GAGVSQSPSNKVTEKGKDVELRCDPISGHTALYWYRQSLGQGLEFLIYFQGNSAPDKSGLPSDRFSAERTGGSVSTLTIQRTQQEDSAVYLCASSLLGVGNTEAFFGQGTRLTVV.

For this clonotype: Sequence at one end of the junction differs from germline and may be a read error. This rearrangement joins TRBV27 to TRBJ1-1; no clear D gene. The CDR3 consists of 17 residues. Germline values: CDR1 MNHEY, CDR2 SMNVEV (reference sequence). The CDR3 protein is CASSHLTVEGGNAEAFF. CDR3 nucleotide sequence: TGTGCCAGCAGTCACCTCACGGTGGAGGGCGGGAACGCTGAAGCTTTCTTT.

The gene calls are TRBV10-3 and TRBJ2-7; 7 bases fit TRBD2. Germline V gene lookup returns CDR1 ENHRY and CDR2 SYGVKD. Trimming cost V 7 bases and J 2 bases; bases outside gene matches: 5. This CDR3 is 13 amino acids long. The CDR3 region is CAITPGGTYEQYF. The CDR3 DNA is TGTGCCATCACCCCGGGGGGAACCTACGAGCAGTACTTC.

This clonotype has just a few counts. The V call is TRBV5-1, the J call TRBJ2-5; the match to TRBD2 covers 12 bases. This CDR3 is built from 16 residues. Germline V gene sequence: CDR1 SGHRS, CDR2 YFSETQ. V shed 1 base and J 4 bases; nucleotides not matched to a gene: 5. CDR3 DNA: TGCGCCAGCAGCTTGACTAGCGGGGGGCCGGGAGAGACCCAGTACTTC. This sequence encodes CASSLTSGGPGETQYF.

The V gene is TRBV12-3 or TRBV12-4, the J gene TRBJ2-3; tentatively, D is TRBD1 or TRBD2 (5 bases each). CDR3 size: 17 residues. V dropped 1 base and J dropped 0 bases, with 14 bases sitting between them. The CDR3 DNA follows: TGTGCCAGCAGTTTAGGGGACGGCACTCCTAGCACAGATACGCAGTATTTT. Translating it yields CASSLGDGTPSTDTQYF.

The J gene is TRBJ1-5, the V gene TRBV7-9, with D uncertain. This CDR3 spans 18 amino acids. The germline V and J ends were trimmed by 1 base and 1 base, with 17 bases remaining between them. Germline values: CDR1 SEHNR, CDR2 FQNEAQ (reference sequence). CDR3 sequence (DNA): TGTGCCAGCAGCTTAGGGGCCATTGGGCGGGTAAGCAATCAGCCCCAGCATTTT. Translation: CASSLGAIGRVSNQPQHF.

Here the CDR3 DNA reads TGTGCCAGCAGTATTGCGTACGAGCAGTACTTC. Protein sequence: CASSIAYEQYF. V and J are TRBV7-9 and TRBJ2-7, with D unclear. The length of the CDR3 is 11 residues. V was pared by 6 bases and J by 4 bases, with 7 bases between. CDR1 and CDR2 (germline): SEHNR, FQNEAQ (reference sequence).

This clonotype showed up just a few times. The CDR3 reads CASSRPWEGEQFF. Here the CDR3 DNA reads TGTGCCAGCAGTCGGCCTTGGGAGGGCGAGCAGTTCTTC. The chain couples TRBV6-5 to TRBJ2-1; 7 bases align to TRBD2. The CDR3 has 13 amino acids. Looked up from germline, CDR1 is MNHEY and CDR2 is SVGAGI. J gave up 10 bases and V 5 bases, and 8 bases lay outside the gene matches.

This clonotype was counted a few times. The rearrangement joins TRBV10-3 to TRBJ2-7, with TRBD2 identical over 10 bases. Germline V gene lookup returns CDR1 ENHRY and CDR2 SYGVKD. This CDR3 region has 13 residues. V trimming: 8 bases; J trimming: 5 bases; junction bases outside the gene matches: 6. The CDR3 sequence is CAISLAGDHEQYF. The CDR3 nucleotides are TGTGCCATCTCTCTAGCGGGAGATCACGAGCAGTACTTC.

This clonotype was recorded a few times. V gene TRBV11-1 combines with J gene TRBJ2-5; perhaps TRBD2 as D (5 bases). The CDR3 length is 13 residues. The germline gives CDR1 SGHAT, CDR2 FQDESV (reference sequence). The ends were cut back, 2 bases at V and 7 bases at J, with 11 bases in the middle. CDR3 region: CASSLIASGTQYF. CDR3 DNA: TGTGCCAGCAGCTTAATAGCGTCGGGGACCCAGTACTTC.

This chain uses TRBV12-5 with TRBJ2-7; D is undetermined. The CDR3 runs to 14 residues. Between the trimmed V and J ends, which lost 2 bases and 3 bases, there was a span of 11 bases. Germline lookup yields CDR1 LGHNT and CDR2 FRNRAP. The CDR3, as DNA: TGTGCTAGTGGTTTGTCAATTAGTGGCTACGAGCAGTACTTC. The encoded protein is CASGLSISGYEQYF. The full variable domain, rest sourced from reference TRBV12-5 and TRBJ2-7, is DARVTQTPRHKVTEMGQEVTMRCQPILGHNTVFWYRQTMMQGLELLAYFRNRAPLDDSGMPKDRFSAEMPDATLATLKIQPSEPRDSAVYFCASGLSISGYEQYFGPGTRLTVT.

This clonotype was seen a few times. The rearrangement uses TRBV4-1 and TRBJ2-1; 10 nucleotides agree with TRBD2. J was trimmed by 4 bases and V by 1 base; bases with no gene match: 4. The germline V gene encodes CDR1 MGHRA and CDR2 YSYEKL. There are 16 residues in the CDR3. CDR3 protein: CASSQVVAGGYNEQFF. CDR3 coding DNA: TGCGCCAGCAGCCAAGTGGTAGCGGGGGGATACAATGAGCAGTTCTTC.

V is TRBV6-5 and J is TRBJ2-7, with 12 bases aligning to TRBD1. CDR1 is MNHEY, CDR2 SVGAGI, per germline. The CDR3 sequence is 13 residues long. V lost 6 bases, J lost 5 bases, and 2 bases stayed unmatched. The CDR3 sequence is CASSRDRGHEQYF. CDR3 bases: TGTGCCAGCAGCCGGGACAGGGGGCACGAGCAGTACTTC.